Only a few counts were recorded for the clone carrying this TCR beta chain. The antigen is unknown. For TCR, cDNA came from 5'RACE template switching, which added a universal primer site and UMIs. TCRdb independently ran MiXCR on the 5' RACE reads; one entry per CDR3 protein. This sample yields 450,000 to 650,000 distinct CDR3 sequences, of which 13% are seen a single time; around an eighth belongs to the top ten. This entry comes from a study of T cells after yellow fever vaccination. Germline V gene lookup returns CDR1 SGHTA and CDR2 FQGNSA. The CDR3 loop spans 13 amino acids. V was shortened by 5 bases and J by 6 bases, with 11 bases between the two germline ends. Study results and caveats: Reappearance after the booster was seen for most primary-vaccination clones, at 95% to 97% CD4 and 70% to 90% CD8. In FACS-sorted repertoires, abundant clonotypes from the bulk population could appear as contaminants.

The chain recombines TRBV7-2 with TRBJ2-4; tentative D call: TRBD2 (5 bases). This TCR was recovered from a man aged 25 to 40 who received the YFV17D yellow fever vaccine. The specimen comprised PBMCs, sampled on the day of the yellow fever booster vaccination. CDR3 amino acids: CASSPPGLNIQYF. The DNA for the CDR3 is TGTGCCAGCAGCCCCCCAGGACTAAACATTCAGTACTTC. The entire variable domain, with the rest obtained from reference TRBV7-2 and TRBJ2-4, is as follows: GAGVSQSPSNKVTEKGKDVELRCDPISGHTALYWYRQSLGQGLEFLIYFQGNSAPDKSGLPSDRFSAERTGGSVSTLTIQRTQQEDSAVYLCASSPPGLNIQYFGAGTRLSVL.